The 19 T cell receptor beta chains presented below share a single source sample, sequenced in a study of graft-versus-host responses after intestinal transplantation. Repertoires were generated with immunoSEQ multiplex PCR, while TCRdb's copy carries only in-frame clones and drops some. The data contain roughly 56,000 clones, approximately 90% of them singletons. The sequences come from PBMCs, collected roughly 120 days after intestinal transplantation. These receptors were taken from a human patient who received an intestinal transplant, so some T cells may come from the graft donor.

This clone was counted only a few times. This chain joins TRBV9 and TRBJ2-1; no reliable D call. The CDR3 consists of 13 residues. Germline V gene sequence: CDR1 SGDLS, CDR2 YYNGEE. V was trimmed by 4 bases and J by 4 bases, leaving 9 bases between them. The CDR3 loop is CASSPRPYNEQFF. The CDR3 DNA follows: TGTGCCAGCAGCCCGAGACCGTACAATGAGCAGTTCTTC.

This rearrangement joins TRBV27 to TRBJ2-3; D is unresolved. The V gene lost 1 base and the J gene lost 2 bases, with 4 bases spanning the gap. There are 13 residues in the CDR3. Germline CDR1 reads MNHEY; CDR2 reads SMNVEV (reference sequence). The CDR3 bases are TGTGCCAGCAGTTTATGGGCCACAGATACGCAGTATTTT. Residues: CASSLWATDTQYF.

This clone was observed once. The J gene is TRBJ1-1, the V gene TRBV19; tentatively, D is TRBD1 (6 bases). V was shortened by 6 bases and J by 1 base, with 18 bases between the two germline ends. This CDR3 is 16 amino acids long. Germline values: CDR1 LNHDA, CDR2 SQIVND (reference sequence). CDR3 protein: CASRHSRGGKNTEAFF. DNA for the CDR3: TGTGCCAGTAGGCACTCGAGGGGGGGGAAGAACACTGAAGCTTTCTTT.

The V call is TRBV28, the J call TRBJ2-4; TRBD1 matches 11 bases. CDR1 is MDHEN, CDR2 SYDVKM, per germline. V lost 3 bases to trimming and J lost 6 bases; unmatched junction nucleotides: 1. This CDR3 spans 14 amino acids. This chain's CDR3 is CASSFGTGGNIQYF. The CDR3 nucleotides are TGTGCCAGCAGTTTTGGGACAGGGGGAAACATTCAGTACTTC.

The CDR3 spells CASSQQRTSGGAVRETQYF. CDR3 DNA sequence: TGCGCCAGCAGCCAACAGCGGACTAGCGGGGGGGCCGTACGAGAGACCCAGTACTTC. J is TRBJ2-5 and V is TRBV4-1; TRBD2 agrees at 15 bases. CDR3 length: 19 residues. Germline V gene data show CDR1 as MGHRA and CDR2 as YSYEKL. Losses at the gene ends were 2 bases for V and 4 bases for J; bases not matched to a gene: 11.

The J gene is TRBJ2-5, the V gene TRBV5-1; TRBD1 matches 8 bases. This CDR3 is 16 amino acids long. The junction had 8 bases not matched to a gene; V was cut back by 1 base and J by 3 bases. Germline V CDR1 and CDR2: SGHRS, YFSETQ. The CDR3 nucleotides are TGCGCCAGCAGCTTGAACGTCAGGGGGCCTGAAGAGACCCAGTACTTC. As protein: CASSLNVRGPEETQYF.

The chain's CDR3 is CASNGDPVGNTIYF. The CDR3 DNA reads TGCGCCAGCAACGGGGATCCCGTTGGAAACACCATATATTTT. The rearrangement joins TRBV4-1 to TRBJ1-3; D is unresolved. V shed 7 bases and J shed 3 bases, with 13 bases lying between them. The germline gives CDR1 MGHRA, CDR2 YSYEKL. The CDR3 length is 14 residues.

V and J are TRBV10-3 and TRBJ1-1; 7 nucleotides match TRBD1. The CDR3 covers 14 residues. The germline V gene encodes CDR1 ENHRY and CDR2 SYGVKD. J gave up 1 base and V 8 bases, and 7 bases lay outside the gene matches. The CDR3 spells CAISPGQRNTEAFF. DNA for the CDR3: TGTGCCATCTCGCCGGGACAGAGGAACACTGAAGCTTTCTTT.

Concerning this clone: A junction boundary mismatches the germline segment, possibly from a read error. The gene calls are TRBV7-2 and TRBJ2-7; a weak D match, TRBD1 (9 bases). The CDR3 has 15 residues. Germline CDR1 SGHTA, CDR2 FQGNSA. The CDR3 bases are TGTGTCAGCAGCTTAGCGGGACAGGGTGGCTACGAGCAGTACTTC. Translating gives CVSSLAGQGGYEQYF.

This chain connects TRBV5-4 to TRBJ2-7, with 11 nucleotides matching TRBD2. The CDR3 runs to 15 residues. The germline V gene encodes CDR1 SGHNT and CDR2 YYREEE (reference sequence). With V trimmed by 1 base and J by 1 base, 1 base remained unmatched. In nucleotides, the CDR3 is TGTGCCAGCAGCTTGACTAGCGGGGGTTCCTACGAGCAGTACTTC. It encodes CASSLTSGGSYEQYF.

The chain joins TRBV28 to TRBJ2-5; TRBD2 agrees at 8 bases. Judging by the DNA end, TRBJ2-7 fits better; the J call may be wrong. The germline CDR1 and CDR2 sequences are MDHEN and SYDVKM. This CDR3 is built from 16 residues. Written as DNA, the CDR3 is TGTGCCAGCAGTCCCTCCGCGACTAGCGCGTCCTACGAGCAGTACTTC. Translating gives CASSPSATSASYEQYF.

The chain employs TRBV7-6 and TRBJ1-4, with D perhaps matching TRBD1 (5 bases). Germline lookup yields CDR1 SGHVS and CDR2 FNYEAQ. The CDR3 totals 15 residues. V was shortened by 0 bases and J by 3 bases, with 8 bases between the two germline ends. The CDR3: CASSLAGTSNEKLFF. The CDR3 DNA is TGTGCCAGCAGCTTAGCCGGGACCTCTAATGAAAAACTGTTTTTT.

The chain is built from TRBV5-4 and TRBJ2-3; D is possibly TRBD1 (5 bases). Per the germline V gene, CDR1 is SGHNT and CDR2 is YYREEE (reference sequence). This CDR3 region has 13 residues. Trimming removed 1 base from V and 8 bases from J, with 11 bases in between. The CDR3 reads CASSLSDGATQYF. CDR3 sequence (DNA): TGTGCCAGCAGCTTGTCAGATGGGGCTACGCAGTATTTT.

The chain has TRBV30 and TRBJ2-5; maybe TRBD1 (6 bases). With 3 bases removed from V and 5 bases from J, the gap between germline ends came to 13 bases. Germline values: CDR1 GTSNPN, CDR2 SVGIG (reference sequence). The length of the CDR3 is 13 residues. The CDR3 here is CAWSIGGRETQYF. For the CDR3, the DNA is TGTGCCTGGAGCATAGGGGGTCGTGAGACCCAGTACTTC. Full variable domain (missing parts from reference TRBV30 and TRBJ2-5): SQTIHQWPATLVQPVGSPLSLECTVEGTSNPNLYWYRQAAGRGLQLLFYSVGIGQISSEVPQNLSASRPQDRQFILSSKKLLLSDSGFYLCAWSIGGRETQYFGPGTRLLVL.

The rearrangement links TRBV9 to TRBJ1-2, with D possibly being TRBD1 (5 bases). This CDR3 has 14 residues. Between the trimmed V and J ends, which lost 1 base and 4 bases, there was a span of 11 bases. The germline CDR1 and CDR2 sequences are SGDLS and YYNGEE. CDR3 sequence reads: CASSVQGSGYGYTF. CDR3 sequence (DNA): TGTGCCAGCAGCGTACAGGGTTCTGGCTATGGCTACACCTTC.

V usage is TRBV4-1 and J usage is TRBJ1-2; 8 bases agree with TRBD1. The V gene end was trimmed by 3 bases and the J gene end by 4 bases; junction bases not matched to a gene: 7. Looked up from germline, CDR1 is MGHRA and CDR2 is YSYEKL. This CDR3 is 15 amino acids long. The CDR3 spells CASSHAGTGLYGYTF. CDR3 DNA: TGCGCCAGCAGCCACGCCGGGACAGGCCTCTATGGCTACACCTTC.

This clone was picked up one time. The chain couples TRBV5-1 to TRBJ1-2; a possible D gene is TRBD1 (6 bases). V gave up 4 bases and J gave up 4 bases, with 11 bases separating them. In germline, CDR1 is SGHRS, CDR2 YFSETQ. The CDR3 sequence is 13 residues long. CDR3 nucleotides: TGCGCCAGCAGCCCCGGGACACTCTATGGCTACACCTTC. It codes for CASSPGTLYGYTF.

This chain uses TRBV11-1 with TRBJ1-4, with 8 bases lining up with TRBD1. Trimming cost V 4 bases and J 8 bases; bases outside gene matches: 6. The CDR3 covers 14 residues. The V gene's germline CDR1 is SGHAT and CDR2 FQDESV (reference sequence). CDR3 residues: CASSSGTGGEKLFF. The CDR3 bases are TGTGCCAGCAGCTCCGGGACAGGAGGAGAAAAACTGTTTTTT.

V usage is TRBV4-1 and J usage is TRBJ2-3, with 7 bases identical to TRBD2. Germline-derived CDR1 and CDR2 are MGHRA and YSYEKL. The CDR3 runs 17 residues. Losses at the gene ends were 2 bases for V and 0 bases for J; bases not matched to a gene: 8. The CDR3 DNA follows: TGCGCCAGCAGCCAACCCTCGAGCGGGGCTAGCACAGATACGCAGTATTTT. Amino acids: CASSQPSSGASTDTQYF.